The 5 T cell receptor beta chains given below trace back to one sample, sequenced in a study of blood T cell repertoires in COVID-19. Some clones are missing from TCRdb's copy, which holds only in-frame ones; the method was immunoSEQ multiplex PCR. The sample gives more than 150,000 clones, 79% of which show up once; roughly 17% is in the top ten. Sample: peripheral blood. These receptors were obtained from a man in his sixties with active or convalescent COVID-19.

V usage is TRBV27 and J usage is TRBJ2-7; a weak D match, TRBD1 (5 bases). This CDR3 spans 13 amino acids. Germline lookup yields CDR1 MNHEY and CDR2 SMNVEV (reference sequence). V dropped 3 bases and J dropped 0 bases, with 6 bases sitting between them. The CDR3 reads CASSFQGSYEQYF. CDR3 nucleotide sequence: TGTGCCAGCAGTTTTCAGGGCTCCTACGAGCAGTACTTC.

This clone was recorded only once. The chain carries TRBV7-3 and TRBJ2-1, with 8 bases fitting TRBD2. The CDR3 sequence is 12 residues long. CDR1 and CDR2 from the germline V gene are SGHTA and FQGTGA. Unmatched junction bases numbered 0, after V lost 2 bases and J lost 9 bases. CDR3 nucleotides: TGTGCCAGCAGCTTAGCGGGAGGTGAGCAGTTCTTC. Encoded protein: CASSLAGGEQFF.

This CDR3 is CASSLEGVYEQYF. CDR3 bases: TGTGCCAGCAGCCTTGAGGGGGTCTACGAGCAGTACTTC. The chain couples TRBV9 to TRBJ2-7, with D possibly matching TRBD1 (6 bases). The CDR3 is made up of 13 amino acids. Germline V gene data show CDR1 as SGDLS and CDR2 as YYNGEE. V was cut by 4 bases and J by 3 bases, with 11 bases left in between.

The chain employs TRBV28 and TRBJ2-7; a weak D match, TRBD1 (6 bases). The CDR3 loop spans 14 amino acids. Deletions cut 1 base from V and 3 bases from J, with 10 bases between. Looked up from germline, CDR1 is MDHEN and CDR2 is SYDVKM. This CDR3 reads CASSLLQGNYEQYF. The CDR3 region has the DNA TGTGCCAGCAGTTTATTGCAGGGGAACTACGAGCAGTACTTC.

The chain recombines TRBV10-3 with TRBJ2-7, with TRBD2 matching 8 bases. V dropped 2 bases and J dropped 4; count of bases not matched to a gene: 10. Germline CDR1 and CDR2: ENHRY and SYGVKD. The CDR3 totals 16 residues. The CDR3 DNA sequence: TGTGCCATCAGTGAGGTCAAAGGACTAGCAGTATACGAGCAGTACTTC. Translating it yields CAISEVKGLAVYEQYF.